Shown below are 26 T cell receptor beta chains from a single sample sequenced in a study of blood T cell repertoires in COVID-19. Using immunoSEQ multiplex PCR, the repertoire was profiled, and TCRdb retains in-frame clones only, with some absent. The data contain more than 70,000 clones, approximately 88% of them singletons. Material for sequencing was peripheral blood. These receptors all come from a man over 45 with active COVID-19.

The chain combines TRBV11-2 with TRBJ2-3, with 9 bases aligning to TRBD2. Germline loops: CDR1 SGHAT, CDR2 FQNNGV. This CDR3 has 20 amino acids. The V segment lost 0 bases and the J segment 0 bases; nucleotides outside the gene matches: 13. DNA for the CDR3: TGTGCCAGCAGCTTAGACCCATTCAGACTAGCGGACCCGAGCACAGATACGCAGTATTTT. Residues: CASSLDPFRLADPSTDTQYF.

V and J are TRBV5-1 and TRBJ1-3; unclear D gene. Germline CDR1 is SGHRS and CDR2 is YFSETQ. The V gene lost 5 bases and the J gene lost 3 bases, with 6 bases spanning the gap. The CDR3 has 12 amino acids. CDR3 bases: TGCGCCAGCAGGTTAAATGGAAACACCATATATTTT. Residues: CASRLNGNTIYF.

V and J are TRBV5-6 and TRBJ2-1; TRBD2 is a possible D gene (5 bases). From germline, CDR1 is SGHDT and CDR2 YYEEEE. This CDR3 spans 13 amino acids. The ends were cut back, 0 bases at V and 8 bases at J, with 9 bases in the middle. The CDR3 nucleotides are TGTGCCAGCAGCTTGGTGGCCGGGGATGAGCAGTTCTTC. This encodes CASSLVAGDEQFF.

The gene calls are TRBV28 and TRBJ1-5; the match to TRBD1 covers 8 bases. V gave up 5 bases and J gave up 5 bases; unmatched junction bases: 14. The CDR3 spans 17 residues. Germline V gene lookup returns CDR1 MDHEN and CDR2 SYDVKM. CDR3 protein: CASSRPGGAGGDQPQHF. The CDR3 nucleotides are TGTGCCAGCAGTCGCCCAGGTGGGGCAGGGGGCGATCAGCCCCAGCATTTT. Together with reference TRBV28 and TRBJ1-5, the CDR3 gives the full variable domain: DVKVTQSSRYLVKRTGEKVFLECVQDMDHENMFWYRQDPGLGLRLIYFSYDVKMKEKGDIPEGYSVSREKKERFSLILESASTNQTSMYLCASSRPGGAGGDQPQHFGDGTRLSIL.

V is TRBV30 and J is TRBJ1-2; 9 bases are shared with TRBD1. The V gene end was trimmed by 4 bases and the J gene end by 3 bases; junction bases not matched to a gene: 3. The germline CDR1 and CDR2 sequences are GTSNPN and SVGIG (reference sequence). The CDR3 runs 13 residues. Here the CDR3 DNA reads TGTGCCTGGAAGGGACAGGGACACTATGGCTACACCTTC. This translates into CAWKGQGHYGYTF.

The gene calls are TRBV28 and TRBJ1-1; D perhaps matches TRBD1 (6 bases). Germline CDR1 reads MDHEN; CDR2 reads SYDVKM. The V and J ends lost 6 bases and 7 bases respectively, with 18 bases between them. The CDR3 spans 14 residues. In DNA, the CDR3 is TGTGCCAGCAGCTCGTTCACAGGGTATAATGAAGCTTTCTTT. Encoded protein: CASSSFTGYNEAFF.

The V and J genes are TRBV7-2 and TRBJ1-4; 7 bases agree with TRBD1. The ends lost 4 bases at V and 4 bases at J; junction bases unmatched: 15. The CDR3 has 18 amino acids. Germline V gene sequence: CDR1 SGHTA, CDR2 FQGNSA. CDR3 sequence: CASSSNLGTVSLNEKLFF. CDR3 nucleotides: TGTGCCAGCAGCTCAAACCTCGGGACAGTTAGCCTTAATGAAAAACTGTTTTTT.

This clone occurred once. The J gene is TRBJ2-3, the V gene TRBV7-3; possibly TRBD2 for D (5 bases). Trimming pared 2 bases from V and 5 bases from J, leaving 20 bases between. Germline CDR1 and CDR2: SGHTA and FQGTGA. The CDR3 totals 17 residues. DNA of the CDR3: TGTGCCAGCAGCTTAGGTTTCCGCGGAGGCCGTGAAGATACGCAGTATTTT. It is translated as CASSLGFRGGREDTQYF.

The chain is built from TRBV7-2 and TRBJ2-1, with TRBD1 as a possible D gene (5 bases). Trimming removed 3 bases at V and 5 bases at J, with 14 bases between. The length of the CDR3 is 15 residues. Germline CDR1 and CDR2: SGHTA and FQGNSA. CDR3 loop: CASSFLAGADNEQFF. For the CDR3, the DNA is TGTGCCAGCAGCTTTTTAGCTGGGGCGGACAATGAGCAGTTCTTC.

The chain has TRBV7-9 and TRBJ1-2; 7 bases are a match to TRBD1. Per the germline V gene, CDR1 is SEHNR and CDR2 is FQNEAQ (reference sequence). The CDR3 runs to 14 residues. J was trimmed by 5 bases and V by 5 bases; bases with no gene match: 8. The CDR3 DNA is TGTGCCAGCAGCACCGGGACAGATTTATATGGCTACACCTTC. This translates into CASSTGTDLYGYTF.

The V call is TRBV9, the J call TRBJ2-7; TRBD2 aligns across 11 bases. This CDR3 comprises 15 residues. Trimming cost V 0 bases and J 7 bases; bases outside gene matches: 6. Germline V gene data show CDR1 as SGDLS and CDR2 as YYNGEE. The CDR3 spells CASSVDTSGRREQYF. DNA for the CDR3: TGTGCCAGCAGCGTAGATACTAGCGGGAGACGAGAGCAGTACTTC.

This clone was counted only a few times. The CDR3 bases are TGTGCCAGCAGGGGACAGCGAACCTATGGCTACACCTTC. Its translation is CASRGQRTYGYTF. The J gene is TRBJ1-2, the V gene TRBV6-5; 7 bases line up with TRBD1. Germline V CDR1 and CDR2: MNHEY, SVGAGI. The CDR3 sequence is 13 residues long. With 6 bases clipped from V and 4 bases from J, the junction kept 5 bases outside the gene matches.

The rearrangement links TRBV18 to TRBJ1-1; no definite D call. The ends were cut back, 2 bases at V and 4 bases at J, with 5 bases in the middle. The CDR3 loop spans 12 amino acids. CDR1 and CDR2 (germline): KGHSH, LQKENI. DNA for the CDR3: TGTGCCAGCTCACCAGCCAGCACTGAAGCTTTCTTT. Amino acid sequence: CASSPASTEAFF.

CDR3 amino acids: CAWSVRQGALAFF. The CDR3 DNA sequence: TGTGCCTGGAGTGTACGTCAAGGGGCGTTAGCTTTCTTT. The gene calls are TRBV30 and TRBJ1-1; D perhaps matches TRBD1 (5 bases). V shed 0 bases and J shed 10 bases, with 15 bases lying between them. The CDR3 totals 13 residues. The germline CDR1 and CDR2 sequences are GTSNPN and SVGIG (reference sequence).

V and J are TRBV4-3 and TRBJ1-4, with TRBD1 identical over 7 bases. CDR3 length: 16 residues. V was pared by 2 bases and J by 3 bases, with 6 bases of the junction left unmatched. Looked up from germline, CDR1 is LGHNA and CDR2 is YSLEER. CDR3 protein: CASSQTNRGPNEKLFF. In nucleotides, the CDR3 is TGCGCCAGCAGCCAAACGAACAGGGGTCCTAATGAAAAACTGTTTTTT.

The rearrangement uses TRBV5-5 and TRBJ2-7; 11 positions agree with TRBD1. The CDR3 totals 14 residues. Germline CDR1 is SGHKS and CDR2 is YYEKEE (reference sequence). V shed 4 bases, J shed 6 bases, and the junction held 6 bases outside the gene matches. CDR3 loop: CASSLDRGRVEQYF. CDR3 DNA sequence: TGTGCCAGCAGCCTGGACAGGGGGCGGGTCGAGCAGTACTTC.

Written as DNA, the CDR3 is TGTGCCAGCAGCTCCGGACTAGCGGCTCTCGGGGAGCTGTTTTTT. Translating gives CASSSGLAALGELFF. This chain connects TRBV11-3 to TRBJ2-2, with 10 bases that match TRBD2. The germline V gene has CDR1 SGHNT and CDR2 YENEEA. With 4 bases clipped from V and 7 bases from J, the junction kept 6 bases outside the gene matches. CDR3 length: 15 residues.

This chain joins TRBV28 and TRBJ2-7; possibly TRBD1 for D (5 bases). The V and J ends lost 4 bases and 5 bases respectively, with 9 bases between them. The germline gives CDR1 MDHEN, CDR2 SYDVKM. This CDR3 has 12 residues. The CDR3 sequence is CASSSSGNEQYF. The CDR3 DNA follows: TGTGCCAGCAGTTCGTCAGGGAACGAGCAGTACTTC.

The chain employs TRBV5-1 and TRBJ2-1; 12 positions match TRBD2. Germline values: CDR1 SGHRS, CDR2 YFSETQ. V shed 0 bases and J 4 bases; nucleotides not matched to a gene: 14. CDR3 size: 20 residues. The CDR3 reads CASSLDSLAGGGGRYNEQFF. The CDR3 DNA sequence: TGCGCCAGCAGCTTGGATAGCCTAGCGGGAGGGGGCGGCCGTTACAATGAGCAGTTCTTC.

The chain combines TRBV7-9 with TRBJ2-7; a weak D match, TRBD2 (6 bases). In germline, CDR1 is SEHNR, CDR2 FQNEAQ (reference sequence). The CDR3 covers 13 residues. Deletions cut 7 bases from V and 9 bases from J, with 19 bases between. CDR3 loop: CASTPRGTRGQYF. CDR3 bases: TGTGCCAGCACCCCCCGGGGGACGAGGGGGCAGTACTTC.

CDR3 DNA sequence: TGTGCCAGCTCACCAATAGAGAACACTGAAGCTTTCTTT. Translating gives CASSPIENTEAFF. This chain connects TRBV18 to TRBJ1-1; D unresolved. The germline CDR1 and CDR2 sequences are KGHSH and LQKENI. V lost 2 bases and J 1 base, leaving 5 bases between the germline ends. This CDR3 has 13 amino acids.

V and J are TRBV7-3 and TRBJ2-3; perhaps TRBD1 as D (5 bases). The CDR3 extends over 15 amino acids. CDR1 and CDR2 from the germline V gene are SGHTA and FQGTGA. Trimming removed 5 bases from V and 0 bases from J, with 12 bases in between. The CDR3 sequence is CASSQGVTSTDTQYF. The CDR3 region has the DNA TGTGCCAGCAGCCAAGGGGTGACTAGCACAGATACGCAGTATTTT.

The chain is built from TRBV29-1 and TRBJ2-5; 7 bases align to TRBD1. The ends lost 4 bases at V and 1 base at J; junction bases unmatched: 3. Germline V gives CDR1 SQVTM, CDR2 ANQGSEA. The CDR3 runs 13 residues. CDR3 in DNA: TGCAGCGTTGTGAGGGACAGCCAAGAGACCCAGTACTTC. The encoded protein is CSVVRDSQETQYF.

The chain is built from TRBV15 and TRBJ2-1; TRBD2 matches 8 bases. Germline lookup yields CDR1 LNHNV and CDR2 YYDKDF (reference sequence). The CDR3 has 15 amino acids. V was pared by 5 bases and J by 3 bases, with 6 bases of the junction left unmatched. The CDR3 nucleotides read TGTGCCACCAGCGGTAGCGGGACCAGCTACAATGAGCAGTTCTTC. It specifies CATSGSGTSYNEQFF.

The chain is built from TRBV29-1 and TRBJ2-6; 8 nucleotides match TRBD1. The germline V gene has CDR1 SQVTM and CDR2 ANQGSEA. The CDR3 consists of 17 residues. V lost 7 bases, J lost 0 bases, and 11 bases stayed unmatched. The CDR3 sequence: CSARTGKPSSGANVLTF. The CDR3 DNA reads TGCAGCGCCCGGACAGGGAAACCGAGCTCTGGGGCCAACGTCCTGACTTTC.

CDR3 coding DNA: TGTGCCAGCAGCTCTACGTGGTATGGCTACACCTTC. It is translated as CASSSTWYGYTF. The V gene is TRBV28, the J gene TRBJ1-2; D unresolved. This CDR3 is built from 12 residues. Trimming shortened V by 6 bases and J by 5 bases, and 10 bases separated the two germline ends. Germline values: CDR1 MDHEN, CDR2 SYDVKM.